The present entry profiles one T cell receptor (beta chain) with its context. Its antigen is unidentified. The data derive from a study of CD4+ T cells in melanoma. Profiled with immunoSEQ multiplex PCR; TCRdb holds only in-frame clones, not every one. The sample yields about 9,900 clones, approximately 68% seen once. Germline trimming cut 4 bases from V and 7 bases from J; bases unmatched to any gene: 5. This CDR3 has 14 amino acids. Germline CDR1 and CDR2: SGHRS and YFSETQ. Study results and caveats: CD8+ T cell, macrophage and B cell function reportedly correlated with neoantigen-specific CD4+ T cells. In melanoma, neoantigen-specific CD4+ T cells reportedly differed in differentiation state.

The rearrangement links TRBV5-1 to TRBJ1-6; the match to TRBD1 covers 7 bases. The sample taken for sequencing was cells from a culture (not recorded whether cultured in vitro). This TCR was recovered from a human donor with melanoma. Here the CDR3 DNA reads TGCGCCAGCAGCCGAACAGGGGCCAATTCACCCCTCCACTTT. Translation: CASSRTGANSPLHF.